The 18 T cell receptor beta chains listed next were all sequenced from one sample in a study of blood T cell repertoires in COVID-19. Profiled with immunoSEQ multiplex PCR; TCRdb holds only in-frame clones, not every one. The sample consists of approximately 360,000 clones, about four fifths of them appearing once. The sample was PBMCs or T cells enriched from blood (not recorded which). Receptor source: a woman aged 50 to 65 who had recovered from COVID-19.

V gene TRBV19 combines with J gene TRBJ2-1; 10 nucleotides match TRBD1. Looked up from germline, CDR1 is LNHDA and CDR2 is SQIVND (reference sequence). The CDR3 is 14 amino acids. V was pared by 8 bases and J by 8 bases, with 9 bases of the junction left unmatched. The CDR3 DNA follows: TGTGCCAGTGTAAAGACAGGGGGCGCGGATGAGCAGTTCTTC. It yields the protein CASVKTGGADEQFF.

V usage is TRBV2 and J usage is TRBJ1-1, with TRBD1 matching 10 bases. The CDR3 is made up of 14 amino acids. Trimming cost V 8 bases and J 5 bases; bases outside gene matches: 8. Germline V gene lookup returns CDR1 SNHLY and CDR2 FYNNEI. Here the CDR3 DNA reads TGTGCCAGCCGGGACAGGGGTGGGTATACTGAAGCTTTCTTT. Protein sequence: CASRDRGGYTEAFF.

This rearrangement joins TRBV7-6 to TRBJ1-1; D is undetermined. The CDR3 spans 15 residues. The germline CDR1 and CDR2 sequences are SGHVS and FNYEAQ. Trimming cost V 1 base and J 0 bases, with 9 bases left between them. The CDR3 bases are TGTGCCAGCAGCTTAGGGCAGGCAATGAACACTGAAGCTTTCTTT. This codes for CASSLGQAMNTEAFF.

The V and J genes are TRBV5-1 and TRBJ1-3, with D possibly being TRBD1 (5 bases). Germline V CDR1 and CDR2: SGHRS, YFSETQ. V was shortened by 0 bases and J by 0 bases, with 10 bases between the two germline ends. The CDR3 covers 16 residues. The DNA for the CDR3 is TGCGCCAGCAGCTTGGTTGGACACAACTCTGGAAACACCATATATTTT. Its translation: CASSLVGHNSGNTIYF.

The chain joins TRBV3-1 (or the pseudogene TRBV3-2) to TRBJ1-2; TRBD1 matches at 9 bases. Germline-derived CDR1 and CDR2 are LGHDT and YNNKEL (reference sequence). J lost 4 bases, V lost 5 bases, and 11 bases had no gene match. CDR3 length: 16 residues. The CDR3 DNA follows: TGTGCCAGCAGCGGGGGGGGACAGGGATCGACCTATGGCTACACCTTC. This translates into CASSGGGQGSTYGYTF.

This rearrangement joins TRBV6-2 or TRBV6-3 to TRBJ1-1; tentatively, D is TRBD1 (6 bases). CDR1 and CDR2 (germline): MNHEY, SVGEGT. The length of the CDR3 is 11 residues. V dropped 4 bases and J dropped 10 bases, with 10 bases sitting between them. CDR3 nucleotide sequence: TGTGCCAGCAGTTCGGACAGTGTAGCTTTCTTT. This sequence encodes CASSSDSVAFF.

The genes are TRBV7-2 and TRBJ2-2; D possibly corresponds to TRBD1 (6 bases). The CDR3 runs 16 residues. With 1 base removed from V and 7 bases from J, the gap between germline ends came to 16 bases. Germline V lookup: CDR1 SGHTA, CDR2 FQGNSA. The CDR3 loop is CASSLDGQGQGGELFF. CDR3 in DNA: TGTGCCAGCAGCTTAGATGGTCAGGGGCAGGGCGGGGAGCTGTTTTTT.

The chain links TRBV5-1 to TRBJ2-2; D not certain. Between the trimmed V and J ends, which lost 4 bases and 7 bases, there was a span of 8 bases. Germline loops: CDR1 SGHRS, CDR2 YFSETQ. The CDR3 contains 12 residues. DNA of the CDR3: TGCGCCAGCAGCCCGACTTACGGGGAGCTGTTTTTT. Encoded protein: CASSPTYGELFF.

J is TRBJ1-2 and V is TRBV19; D not resolved. The CDR3 consists of 15 residues. Deletions cut 4 bases from V and 4 bases from J, with 16 bases between. Germline V gene data show CDR1 as LNHDA and CDR2 as SQIVND (reference sequence). The CDR3 loop reads CASSTLQEAGYGYTF. The CDR3, as DNA: TGTGCCAGTAGTACCCTTCAGGAGGCGGGCTATGGCTACACCTTC.

The rearrangement uses TRBV11-1 and TRBJ2-2; D is unresolved. The germline V and J ends were trimmed by 3 bases and 1 base, with 6 bases remaining between them. Looked up from germline, CDR1 is SGHAT and CDR2 is FQDESV (reference sequence). The CDR3 runs 14 residues. CDR3 amino acids: CASSLEQNTGELFF. In DNA, the CDR3 is TGTGCCAGCAGCTTGGAGCAGAACACCGGGGAGCTGTTTTTT.

CDR3 residues: CATSEGANQPQHF. CDR3 sequence (DNA): TGTGCCACCAGCGAAGGGGCCAATCAGCCCCAGCATTTT. The rearrangement uses TRBV24-1 and TRBJ1-5; D is possibly TRBD1 (5 bases). CDR1 KGHDR and CDR2 SFDVKD come from the germline V gene. This CDR3 contains 13 residues. V was cut by 7 bases and J by 3 bases, with 9 bases left in between.

This chain connects TRBV13 to TRBJ1-1, with D maybe TRBD1 (6 bases). The CDR3 has 14 residues. Trimming pared 8 bases from V and 1 base from J, leaving 14 bases between. Germline CDR1 reads PRHDT; CDR2 reads FYEKMQ (reference sequence). CDR3 sequence: CASGERDKNTEAFF. CDR3 nucleotides: TGTGCCAGCGGGGAGAGGGACAAGAACACTGAAGCTTTCTTT.

This chain links TRBV19 with TRBJ1-4, with TRBD1 matching over 7 bases. The V gene's germline CDR1 is LNHDA and CDR2 SQIVND (reference sequence). The CDR3 length is 14 residues. V lost 6 bases, J lost 3 bases, and 4 bases stayed unmatched. This CDR3 is CASRRQGSNEKLFF. CDR3 nucleotide sequence: TGTGCCAGTAGGCGACAGGGATCTAATGAAAAACTGTTTTTT.

V is TRBV5-1 and J is TRBJ1-2; 8 nucleotides agree with TRBD1. The CDR3 extends over 16 amino acids. The germline V gene has CDR1 SGHRS and CDR2 YFSETQ. J lost 8 bases, V lost 0 bases, and 12 bases had no gene match. Written as DNA, the CDR3 is TGCGCCAGCAGCTTGGACTTTCGAGGACAGGGAACGGGCTACACCTTC. This encodes CASSLDFRGQGTGYTF.

The chain links TRBV9 to TRBJ2-1; 16 nucleotides match TRBD2. The CDR3 totals 18 residues. The germline V gene has CDR1 SGDLS and CDR2 YYNGEE. V shed 3 bases and J 4 bases; nucleotides not matched to a gene: 7. This chain's CDR3 is CASSAPGLAGGFYNEQFF. CDR3 DNA: TGTGCCAGCAGCGCCCCGGGACTAGCGGGGGGGTTTTACAATGAGCAGTTCTTC.

The chain couples TRBV6-5 to TRBJ2-3; no clear D. Trimming left V 0 bases short and J 0 bases short, with 10 bases between. The germline CDR1 and CDR2 sequences are MNHEY and SVGAGI. The CDR3 covers 16 residues. The chain's CDR3 is CASSYSVYPSTDTQYF. The CDR3 region has the DNA TGTGCCAGCAGTTACTCTGTCTACCCTAGCACAGATACGCAGTATTTT.

This clone was seen a few times. The chain combines TRBV7-9 with TRBJ1-4; a weak D match, TRBD1 (6 bases). With 1 base removed from V and 7 bases from J, the gap between germline ends came to 13 bases. This CDR3 region has 15 residues. Germline V lookup: CDR1 SEHNR, CDR2 FQNEAQ (reference sequence). CDR3 nucleotides: TGTGCCAGCAGCTTAGACGTTGGGGGCGTTGAAAAACTGTTTTTT. It specifies CASSLDVGGVEKLFF.

V gene TRBV10-3 combines with J gene TRBJ2-5; perhaps TRBD2 as D (6 bases). In germline, CDR1 is ENHRY, CDR2 SYGVKD. V lost 3 bases to trimming and J lost 0 bases, with 11 bases between them. This CDR3 contains 15 residues. The CDR3 sequence: CAISDRDSNQETQYF. CDR3 DNA: TGTGCCATCAGTGACAGGGACTCGAACCAAGAGACCCAGTACTTC.